Shown below are 2 T cell receptor beta chains from a single sample sequenced in a study of blood T cell repertoires in COVID-19. Produced via immunoSEQ multiplex PCR; TCRdb's table is partial and in-frame only. The sample contains more than 200,000 clones, 80% to 90% of which appear only once. Sequenced input: peripheral blood. These receptors originate from a woman aged 45-59 years with acute or convalescent COVID-19.

Only a few counts were recorded for this clone. The same CDR3 arises from other DNA sequences in this sample as well. The J gene is TRBJ2-2, the V gene TRBV24-1; 8 bases map to TRBD1. J was trimmed by 2 bases and V by 3 bases; bases with no gene match: 4. The CDR3 is made up of 16 amino acids. The germline gives CDR1 KGHDR, CDR2 SFDVKD. The CDR3 here is CATSDPGQGNTGELFF. The CDR3 nucleotides read TGTGCCACCAGTGATCCAGGACAGGGCAACACCGGGGAGCTGTTTTTT.

The chain combines TRBV3-1 (or the pseudogene TRBV3-2) with TRBJ2-7; TRBD1 aligns across 9 bases. V shed 5 bases, J shed 4 bases, and the junction held 3 bases outside the gene matches. The CDR3 loop spans 13 amino acids. Germline assignment: CDR1 LGHDT and CDR2 YNNKEL (reference sequence). The CDR3: CASSGDREYEQYF. For the CDR3, the DNA is TGTGCCAGCAGCGGGGACAGGGAGTACGAGCAGTACTTC.